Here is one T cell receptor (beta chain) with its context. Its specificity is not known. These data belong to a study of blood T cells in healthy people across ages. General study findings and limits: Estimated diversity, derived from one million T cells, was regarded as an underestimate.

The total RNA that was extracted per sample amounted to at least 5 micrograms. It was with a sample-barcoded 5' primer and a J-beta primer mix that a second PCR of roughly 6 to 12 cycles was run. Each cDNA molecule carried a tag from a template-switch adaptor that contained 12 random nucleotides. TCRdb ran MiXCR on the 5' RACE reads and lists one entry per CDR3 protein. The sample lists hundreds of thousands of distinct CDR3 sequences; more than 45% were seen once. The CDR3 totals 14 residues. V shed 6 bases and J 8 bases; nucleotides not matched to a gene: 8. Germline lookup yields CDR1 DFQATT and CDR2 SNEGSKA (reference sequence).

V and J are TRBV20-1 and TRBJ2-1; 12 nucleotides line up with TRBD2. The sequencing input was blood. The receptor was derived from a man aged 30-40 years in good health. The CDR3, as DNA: TGCAGTGCCATTCTAGCGGGGGGGCCTCATGAGCAGTTCTTC. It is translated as CSAILAGGPHEQFF.